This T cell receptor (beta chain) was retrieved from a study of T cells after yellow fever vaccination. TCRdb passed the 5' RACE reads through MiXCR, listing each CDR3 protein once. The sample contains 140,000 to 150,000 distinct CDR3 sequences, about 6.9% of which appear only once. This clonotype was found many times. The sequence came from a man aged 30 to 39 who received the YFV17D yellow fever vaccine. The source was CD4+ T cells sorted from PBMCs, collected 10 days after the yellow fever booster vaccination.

The CDR3 spells CASSYRAGTYEQYF. The CDR3 nucleotides are TGTGCCAGCAGCTATAGAGCGGGAACCTACGAGCAGTACTTC. The gene calls are TRBV7-6 and TRBJ2-7, with TRBD2 identical over 7 bases. The CDR3 sequence is 14 residues long. Germline V CDR1 and CDR2: SGHVS, FNYEAQ. After removal of 4 bases from V and 2 bases from J, the junction contained 5 bases not matched to a gene.